This entry lists 26 T cell receptor beta chains sequenced from one sample in a study of CD8 T cell repertoires and HIV-1 epitope variants. Sequenced by immunoSEQ multiplex PCR; TCRdb stores in-frame clones only, minus some. The sample shows around 4,600 clones, 50% to 80% of them seen only once. Their antigens remain unidentified. Sequencing input: cultured CD8+ T cells derived from PBMCs. These receptors were obtained from a male donor with HIV.

This clone was observed a handful of times. The chain is built from TRBV7-4 and TRBJ2-7; 7 nucleotides align to TRBD1. The CDR3 totals 11 residues. Looked up from germline, CDR1 is SGHVT and CDR2 is SQSDAQ. V was clipped by 8 bases and J by 5 bases; unmatched bases: 3. The CDR3 loop reads CASATGDEQYF. For the CDR3, the DNA is TGTGCCAGCGCAACAGGGGACGAGCAGTACTTC.

CDR3 region: CASSPPRSVLFF. CDR3 sequence (DNA): TGTGCCAGCAGCCCTCCTCGATCAGTTCTGTTTTTT. This chain joins TRBV13 and TRBJ2-2; D not certain. CDR1 is PRHDT and CDR2 is FYEKMQ in the germline V gene (reference sequence). The length of the CDR3 is 12 residues. The germline V and J ends were trimmed by 5 bases and 14 bases, with 15 bases remaining between them. Full variable domain (outside the CDR3, taken from reference TRBV13 and TRBJ2-2): AAGVIQSPRHLIKEKRETATLKCYPIPRHDTVYWYQQGPGQDPQFLISFYEKMQSDKGSIPDRFSAQQFSDYHSELNMSSLELGDSALYFCASSPPRSVLFFGEGSRLTVL.

V and J are TRBV4-2 and TRBJ2-7; no clear D gene. This CDR3 spans 13 amino acids. The germline V gene encodes CDR1 LGHNA and CDR2 YNFKEQ. V lost 2 bases, J lost 6 bases, and 11 bases lay in between. The DNA for the CDR3 is TGTGCCAGCAGCCAACCCAGTGGTCCCGAGCAGTACTTC. This gives the protein CASSQPSGPEQYF.

The chain uses TRBV13 and TRBJ2-1, with D possibly TRBD1 on 6 matching bases. V lost 3 bases and J lost 6, with 12 bases in between. CDR3 length: 14 residues. CDR1 is PRHDT and CDR2 is FYEKMQ in the germline V gene (reference sequence). CDR3 sequence: CASSFRGQSNEQFF. The CDR3 nucleotides are TGTGCCAGCAGCTTCAGGGGTCAGTCCAATGAGCAGTTCTTC.

The chain uses TRBV19 and TRBJ2-2; 7 nucleotides match TRBD1. V lost 4 bases, J lost 5 bases, and 7 bases stayed unmatched. This CDR3 region has 15 residues. The V gene's germline CDR1 is LNHDA and CDR2 SQIVND (reference sequence). DNA for the CDR3: TGTGCCAGTAGTAACCCAAGCAGGGGGACCGGGGAGCTGTTTTTT. Its protein is CASSNPSRGTGELFF.

V usage is TRBV13 and J usage is TRBJ2-5; the D is unclear. CDR3 size: 14 residues. The germline gives CDR1 PRHDT, CDR2 FYEKMQ (reference sequence). V was trimmed by 0 bases and J by 1 base, leaving 6 bases between them. CDR3 coding DNA: TGTGCCAGCAGCTTAGGCCAGCTCCAAGAGACCCAGTACTTC. It yields the protein CASSLGQLQETQYF.

The chain has TRBV15 and TRBJ1-2, with 11 nucleotides matching TRBD1. There are 15 residues in the CDR3. Losses at the gene ends were 5 bases for V and 7 bases for J; bases not matched to a gene: 9. Germline V CDR1 and CDR2: LNHNV, YYDKDF (reference sequence). The CDR3, as DNA: TGTGCCACCAGCGAACGACGGACAGGGGGCTTTGGCTACACCTTC. It yields the protein CATSERRTGGFGYTF. The full variable domain, in which reference TRBV15 and TRBJ1-2 provide the parts outside the CDR3, is DAMVIQNPRYQVTQFGKPVTLSCSQTLNHNVMYWYQQKSSQAPKLLFHYYDKDFNNEADTPDNFQSRRPNTSFCFLDIRSPGLGDTAMYLCATSERRTGGFGYTFGSGTRLTVV.

This clone was observed a handful of times. V usage is TRBV28 and J usage is TRBJ2-1, with D possibly matching TRBD1 (5 bases). The CDR3 length is 12 residues. The V end was cut by 6 bases, the J end by 9 bases, with 12 bases between. Germline V CDR1 and CDR2: MDHEN, SYDVKM. This chain's CDR3 is CASSLTVGEQFF. The CDR3 nucleotides read TGTGCCAGCAGCCTGACAGTGGGTGAGCAGTTCTTC.

The chain combines TRBV9 with TRBJ1-3; D unclear. V gave up 2 bases and J gave up 4 bases, with 19 bases separating them. The CDR3 consists of 17 residues. Germline V gene sequence: CDR1 SGDLS, CDR2 YYNGEE. The CDR3, as DNA: TGTGCCAGCAGCGTGAGTTCAGCGGGAGGTGCGGGAAACACCATATATTTT. It encodes CASSVSSAGGAGNTIYF.

J is TRBJ1-1 and V is TRBV27; D gene unclear. CDR1 is MNHEY, CDR2 SMNVEV, per germline (reference sequence). The V and J ends lost 4 bases and 2 bases respectively, with 14 bases between them. This CDR3 is built from 15 residues. The CDR3 is CASSSLFTVNTEAFF. The CDR3 coding sequence is TGTGCCAGCAGTTCCCTATTTACAGTAAACACTGAAGCTTTCTTT.

The chain carries TRBV25-1 and TRBJ2-1; possible D gene TRBD1, 9 bases. This CDR3 comprises 18 residues. The V gene lost 6 bases and the J gene lost 6 bases, with 27 bases spanning the gap. Germline CDR1 is MGHDK and CDR2 is SYGVNS. CDR3 sequence reads: CASRNRGGTGSFLNEQFF. CDR3 in DNA: TGTGCCAGCAGAAATCGGGGGGGGACAGGGAGTTTCCTCAATGAGCAGTTCTTC.

The chain employs TRBV27 and TRBJ2-5, with D possibly matching TRBD1 (6 bases). CDR1 MNHEY and CDR2 SMNVEV come from the germline V gene (reference sequence). The CDR3 is 15 amino acids. V lost 3 bases, J lost 4 bases, and 15 bases lay in between. CDR3 sequence reads: CASSLSTGMGETQYF. Here the CDR3 DNA reads TGTGCCAGCAGTTTGTCTACAGGGATGGGAGAGACCCAGTACTTC.

The chain combines TRBV27 with TRBJ2-1; 7 nucleotides align to TRBD2. The CDR3 covers 14 residues. The germline V gene has CDR1 MNHEY and CDR2 SMNVEV (reference sequence). V gave up 1 base and J gave up 6 bases; unmatched junction bases: 3. In DNA form, the CDR3 reads TGTGCCAGCAGTTTATGGACGGGGGGCAATGAGCAGTTCTTC. Protein: CASSLWTGGNEQFF.

The chain has TRBV21-1 and TRBJ2-1; the D call TRBD1 from the table was never checked on the DNA. TRBV21-1 is a documented pseudogene. The CDR3 is 20 amino acids. This CDR3 is CASSNMTGQARAGSYNEQFF. The CDR3 DNA follows: TGTGCCAGCAGCAATATGACAGGGCAAGCTCGGGCGGGCTCCTACAATGAGCAGTTCTTC.

Within the sample, this clone is large (0.1 to 1%). The V call is TRBV19, the J call TRBJ2-7; 11 bases match TRBD2. Looked up from germline, CDR1 is LNHDA and CDR2 is SQIVND (reference sequence). This CDR3 is built from 15 residues. The trim removed 3 bases at V and 4 bases at J, leaving 5 bases unmatched. CDR3 in amino acids: CASSIRLAGIYEQYF. Here the CDR3 DNA reads TGTGCCAGTAGTATCCGACTAGCGGGGATTTACGAGCAGTACTTC.

The chain combines TRBV28 with TRBJ1-2; D might be TRBD1 (6 bases). The V and J ends lost 7 bases and 6 bases respectively, with 12 bases between them. The CDR3 has 12 amino acids. Per germline, CDR1 MDHEN and CDR2 SYDVKM. CDR3 sequence reads: CASTSGVDGYTF. The CDR3 bases are TGTGCCAGCACTTCAGGGGTGGATGGCTACACCTTC.

The rearrangement links TRBV6-5 to TRBJ1-2; 8 bases fit TRBD1. CDR1 and CDR2 (germline): MNHEY, SVGAGI. The CDR3 extends over 14 amino acids. Trimming removed 5 bases from V and 4 bases from J; junction bases left unmatched: 6. CDR3 residues: CASSRSGTGYGYTF. CDR3 nucleotides: TGTGCCAGCAGTCGTTCCGGGACAGGCTATGGCTACACCTTC.

By frequency in the sample, this clone is medium-sized (0.01 to 0.1%). The chain couples TRBV4-2 to TRBJ2-5, with 8 bases lining up with TRBD2. This CDR3 is built from 15 residues. CDR1 and CDR2 from the germline V gene are LGHNA and YNFKEQ. Trimming took 1 base from V and 3 from J; bases not matched to a gene: 4. This chain's CDR3 is CASSQGGAGEETQYF. CDR3 bases: TGTGCCAGCAGCCAAGGCGGAGCGGGGGAAGAGACCCAGTACTTC.

This sequence joins TRBV9 and TRBJ2-1; 11 bases fit TRBD1. CDR3 length equals 15 residues. Losses at the gene ends were 0 bases for V and 7 bases for J; bases not matched to a gene: 3. CDR1 is SGDLS, CDR2 YYNGEE, per germline. The CDR3 DNA sequence: TGTGCCAGCAGCGTAGCCGGGACAGGGGGTAATGAGCAGTTCTTC. The encoded protein is CASSVAGTGGNEQFF.

J is TRBJ2-1 and V is TRBV28; the match to TRBD2 covers 9 bases. The J segment lost 7 bases and the V segment lost 4 bases, leaving 11 bases of the junction unmatched. The CDR3 loop spans 16 amino acids. Germline-derived CDR1 and CDR2 are MDHEN and SYDVKM. CDR3 sequence reads: CASSSGAGGTWNEQFF. The DNA for the CDR3 is TGTGCCAGCAGTTCAGGAGCGGGAGGTACTTGGAATGAGCAGTTCTTC.

This chain connects TRBV1 to TRBJ1-2. TRBV1 represents a pseudogene. The CDR3 spans 16 residues. The DNA of the CDR3 is TGCACCAGCAGTAGGCTTTGTTTGCGAAAGACCTATGGCTACACCTTC. Translated, it gives CTSSRLCLRKTYGYTF.

The gene calls are TRBV5-6 and TRBJ2-7, with unresolved D. Germline values: CDR1 SGHDT, CDR2 YYEEEE. The V and J ends lost 2 bases and 0 bases respectively, with 9 bases between them. The CDR3 covers 14 residues. The CDR3 DNA follows: TGTGCCAGCAGCTTCCAAGGGATCTCCTACGAGCAGTACTTC. Residues: CASSFQGISYEQYF.

This clone has more than one count but fewer than ten. The CDR3 loop is CASSQLAGDHEQYF. The CDR3 bases are TGCGCCAGCAGCCAACTAGCGGGAGACCACGAGCAGTACTTC. The chain employs TRBV4-1 and TRBJ2-7, with 10 bases matching TRBD2. CDR1 and CDR2 from the germline V gene are MGHRA and YSYEKL. This CDR3 is 14 amino acids long. V trimming: 2 bases; J trimming: 5 bases; junction bases outside the gene matches: 3.

This rearrangement joins TRBV6-5 to TRBJ2-3; perhaps TRBD2 as D (5 bases). Germline V gene sequence: CDR1 MNHEY, CDR2 SVGAGI. The CDR3 spans 16 residues. Trimming removed 4 bases from V and 6 bases from J, with 20 bases in between. DNA for the CDR3: TGTGCCAGCAGTTCCTGGACTGCCCTTGTGGAGGATACGCAGTATTTT. Its protein is CASSSWTALVEDTQYF.

This chain links TRBV11-2 with TRBJ2-2, with unresolved D. Trimming left V 5 bases short and J 5 bases short, with 12 bases between. The CDR3 has 14 amino acids. The germline V gene has CDR1 SGHAT and CDR2 FQNNGV. The DNA of the CDR3 is TGTGCCAGCAGCCTGAGTCGGAAGACCGGGGAGCTGTTTTTT. Translating it yields CASSLSRKTGELFF.

This sequence joins TRBV25-1 and TRBJ2-2, with a weak D call TRBD2 (6 bases). This CDR3 region has 16 residues. Germline CDR1 reads MGHDK; CDR2 reads SYGVNS. Deletions cut 2 bases from V and 1 base from J, with 11 bases between. Here the CDR3 reads CASSEVGLQNTGELFF. The CDR3 nucleotides are TGTGCCAGCAGTGAAGTGGGACTGCAGAACACCGGGGAGCTGTTTTTT.